This T cell receptor (beta chain) was retrieved from a study of cytomegalovirus exposure and HLA in healthy donors. The protocol was immunoSEQ multiplex PCR, while the TCRdb copy is restricted to in-frame clones and leaves out a portion. The sample has about 73,000 clones, roughly 90% seen once; the top ten hold roughly 3.8%. The CDR3 runs 15 residues. The V gene lost 1 base and the J gene lost 5 bases, with 17 bases spanning the gap. Germline CDR1 and CDR2: SQVTM and ANQGSEA. Source material: PBMCs. The genes are TRBV29-1 and TRBJ2-5, with D perhaps matching TRBD1 (6 bases). The source is a woman aged 18-29 years in good health and CMV-seropositive. The CDR3 DNA reads TGCAGCGTTGAAGGACGGGACATGGTAGCGGAGACCCAGTACTTC. Translating it yields CSVEGRDMVAETQYF.